This T cell receptor (beta chain) was sequenced in a study of blood T cell repertoires in COVID-19. Participant reports of clinical history set cohort assignment. This CDR3 spans 14 amino acids. In germline, CDR1 is LNHDA, CDR2 SQIVND (reference sequence). Trimming left V 5 bases short and J 4 bases short, with 11 bases between. TCRdb's table, derived via immunoSEQ multiplex PCR, lists solely in-frame clones and lacks some. This sample carries about 430,000 clones, 88% of them seen once, and the ten largest clones take around 0.97%. The genes are TRBV19 and TRBJ1-4; D uncertain. The sample taken for sequencing was PBMCs or T cells enriched from blood (not recorded which). This TCR came from a woman aged 30 to 39 with acute COVID-19. This CDR3 is CASSPSGVNEKLFF. The CDR3 region has the DNA TGTGCCAGTAGTCCGTCCGGGGTTAATGAAAAACTGTTTTTT. The whole variable domain, filled in from reference TRBV19 and TRBJ1-4, reads DGGITQSPKYLFRKEGQNVTLSCEQNLNHDAMYWYRQDPGQGLRLIYYSQIVNDFQKGDIAEGYSVSREKKESFPLTVTSAQKNPTAFYLCASSPSGVNEKLFFGSGTQLSVL.